Shown below are 26 T cell receptor beta chains from a single sample sequenced in a study of persistence of HIV-infected CD4 T cells. Lysates of CMV-infected fibroblasts at approximately 9.6 ug/mL stimulated these cells. CD40L-negative CD69-negative CD45RO-high memory CD4+ T cells were sorted as populations depleted of antigen-responding cells. Antigen specificity for these receptors is unknown. This was the immunoSEQ version 4 assay in survey mode. TCRdb keeps only in-frame clones here, not all; method: immunoSEQ multiplex PCR. The sample includes more than 35,000 clones, around 80% seen only once; the top ten take approximately 1.6%. The specimen was CD4+ T cells sorted from PBMCs after approximately 19-hour stimulation, collected from a patient who received antiretroviral therapy. The receptor source for this set is an adult man with HIV who was CMV-seropositive.

This clone turned up a few times. The chain links TRBV7-9 to TRBJ1-4; 8 bases fit TRBD1. J lost 3 bases, V lost 4 bases, and 4 bases had no gene match. Germline V CDR1 and CDR2: SEHNR, FQNEAQ (reference sequence). The CDR3 consists of 15 residues. CDR3 sequence (DNA): TGTGCCAGCAGCTGGCAACAGGGGGCTAATGAAAAACTGTTTTTT. Its translation is CASSWQQGANEKLFF.

This chain joins TRBV7-9 and TRBJ1-3; 8 bases are shared with TRBD1. The trim removed 5 bases at V and 2 bases at J, leaving 2 bases unmatched. Germline V lookup: CDR1 SEHNR, CDR2 FQNEAQ (reference sequence). The CDR3 totals 14 residues. This chain's CDR3 is CASSQQGAGNTIYF. CDR3 bases: TGTGCCAGCAGCCAACAGGGGGCTGGAAACACCATATATTTT.

V and J are TRBV19 and TRBJ1-3; maybe TRBD1 (6 bases). Germline values: CDR1 LNHDA, CDR2 SQIVND (reference sequence). The CDR3 spans 14 residues. V was shortened by 5 bases and J by 8 bases, with 16 bases between the two germline ends. The CDR3 bases are TGTGCCAGTAGTGTACAGGGACGCGAGGACACCATATATTTT. Encoded protein: CASSVQGREDTIYF.

The J gene is TRBJ2-7, the V gene TRBV5-4; D uncertain. Between the trimmed V and J ends, which lost 0 bases and 1 base, there was a span of 8 bases. The CDR3 has 14 amino acids. CDR1 is SGHNT, CDR2 YYREEE, per germline (reference sequence). The DNA of the CDR3 is TGTGCCAGCAGCTTGGGACGGCTATCCTACGAGCAGTACTTC. It specifies CASSLGRLSYEQYF.

The chain has TRBV28 and TRBJ1-1; TRBD1 matches at 9 bases. Germline loops: CDR1 MDHEN, CDR2 SYDVKM. V dropped 6 bases and J dropped 0; count of bases not matched to a gene: 8. The CDR3 has 16 amino acids. The CDR3 DNA sequence: TGTGCCAGCAGGAATACAGGGGGCTATCTGAACACTGAAGCTTTCTTT. It translates to CASRNTGGYLNTEAFF.

The chain has TRBV10-3 and TRBJ2-1, with TRBD2 identical over 10 bases. The length of the CDR3 is 15 residues. Unmatched junction bases numbered 9, after V lost 6 bases and J lost 7 bases. Germline V lookup: CDR1 ENHRY, CDR2 SYGVKD. The CDR3 protein is CAISRSGGAGNEQFF. The CDR3 coding sequence is TGTGCCATCAGCCGAAGCGGGGGGGCCGGGAATGAGCAGTTCTTC.

This rearrangement joins TRBV24-1 to TRBJ1-5, with D perhaps TRBD1 (5 bases). Per the germline V gene, CDR1 is KGHDR and CDR2 is SFDVKD. The CDR3 runs to 12 residues. Trimming took 6 bases from V and 5 from J, leaving 7 bases between them. CDR3 protein: CATSLGDQPQHF. CDR3 nucleotides: TGTGCCACCAGTCTGGGGGATCAGCCCCAGCATTTT.

This chain joins TRBV10-3 and TRBJ1-1; 9 bases agree with TRBD1. The V segment lost 7 bases and the J segment 7 bases; nucleotides outside the gene matches: 7. The CDR3 runs to 13 residues. The germline V gene encodes CDR1 ENHRY and CDR2 SYGVKD. The CDR3 spells CAIMGTGTDEAFF. DNA for the CDR3: TGTGCCATCATGGGGACAGGGACCGATGAAGCTTTCTTT.

This chain uses TRBV28 with TRBJ2-2; 11 bases are a match to TRBD1. The V gene end was trimmed by 2 bases and the J gene end by 3 bases; junction bases not matched to a gene: 5. This CDR3 has 17 amino acids. The germline V gene has CDR1 MDHEN and CDR2 SYDVKM. CDR3 coding DNA: TGTGCCAGCAGTTTAGTCTGGGACAGGGGGGACACCGGGGAGCTGTTTTTT. Its protein product is CASSLVWDRGDTGELFF.

Only one count was recorded for this clone. The chain joins TRBV29-1 to TRBJ1-6; D unclear. The CDR3 spans 14 residues. The V end was cut by 7 bases, the J end by 7 bases, with 17 bases between. From germline, CDR1 is SQVTM and CDR2 ANQGSEA. The CDR3 reads CSGRTGGENSPLHF. The CDR3 DNA follows: TGCAGCGGGAGGACCGGTGGGGAGAATTCACCCCTCCACTTT.

The chain has TRBV5-4 and TRBJ2-2, with TRBD2 identical over 8 bases. The CDR3 is 14 residues long. Germline V gene sequence: CDR1 SGHNT, CDR2 YYREEE (reference sequence). V lost 8 bases to trimming and J lost 3 bases; unmatched junction nucleotides: 6. The CDR3 coding sequence is TGTGCCAGTTCCCCCGGGGGGGACACCGGGGAGCTGTTTTTT. Its protein product is CASSPGGDTGELFF. The full variable domain, rest sourced from reference TRBV5-4 and TRBJ2-2, is ETGVTQSPTHLIKTRGQQVTLRCSSQSGHNTVSWYQQALGQGPQFIFQYYREEENGRGNFPPRFSGLQFPNYSSELNVNALELDDSALYLCASSPGGDTGELFFGEGSRLTVL.

The chain carries TRBV5-1 and TRBJ2-5, with TRBD1 matching 9 bases. The junction had 10 bases not matched to a gene; V was cut back by 3 bases and J by 4 bases. This CDR3 region has 16 residues. Germline CDR1 and CDR2: SGHRS and YFSETQ. The DNA of the CDR3 is TGCGCCAGCAGCTCACCAGTACAGGGGGCCGGAGAGACCCAGTACTTC. This sequence encodes CASSSPVQGAGETQYF.

The chain joins TRBV28 to TRBJ2-1, with 7 nucleotides matching TRBD1. CDR1 is MDHEN and CDR2 is SYDVKM in the germline V gene. The V and J ends lost 9 bases and 7 bases, in that order; junction bases with no gene match: 6. This CDR3 contains 12 residues. CDR3 DNA sequence: TGTGCCAGTGTAGAGACAGGGAATGAGCAGTTCTTC. It yields the protein CASVETGNEQFF.

CDR3 sequence: CAWSPLGQGRTKLFF. The CDR3, as DNA: TGTGCCTGGAGTCCGCTCGGACAGGGAAGGACAAAACTGTTTTTT. The rearrangement uses TRBV30 and TRBJ1-4, with 8 positions matching TRBD1. CDR1 is GTSNPN and CDR2 is SVGIG in the germline V gene (reference sequence). The CDR3 loop spans 15 amino acids. V gave up 2 bases and J gave up 10 bases; unmatched junction bases: 12. Variable domain in full (rest from reference TRBV30 and TRBJ1-4): SQTIHQWPATLVQPVGSPLSLECTVEGTSNPNLYWYRQAAGRGLQLLFYSVGIGQISSEVPQNLSASRPQDRQFILSSKKLLLSDSGFYLCAWSPLGQGRTKLFFGSGTQLSVL.

The gene calls are TRBV18 and TRBJ2-3; D is uncertain. This CDR3 has 13 amino acids. V shed 1 base and J shed 5 bases, with 7 bases lying between them. Germline loops: CDR1 KGHSH, CDR2 LQKENI. The CDR3 spells CASSPQSRDTQYF. The CDR3 bases are TGTGCCAGCTCACCACAGTCTCGAGATACGCAGTATTTT.

The chain is built from TRBV5-1 and TRBJ1-4; the D gene is possibly TRBD1 (5 bases). V was trimmed by 1 base and J by 6 bases, leaving 10 bases between them. The CDR3 totals 14 residues. Germline V gives CDR1 SGHRS, CDR2 YFSETQ. CDR3 in amino acids: CASSLSGTDEKLFF. The CDR3 coding sequence is TGCGCCAGCAGCTTGAGTGGGACGGATGAAAAACTGTTTTTT.

This clone came up a few times. This chain links TRBV6-1 with TRBJ2-6, with 8 bases identical to TRBD1. Per germline, CDR1 MNHNS and CDR2 SASEGT. The CDR3 runs 18 residues. The J segment lost 4 bases and the V segment lost 4 bases, leaving 12 bases of the junction unmatched. CDR3 nucleotide sequence: TGTGCCAGCAGTGGGGCCAGGGGGCAATCTTCCGGGGCCAACGTCCTGACTTTC. It yields the protein CASSGARGQSSGANVLTF.

Only a few counts were recorded for this clone. This chain uses TRBV6-1 with TRBJ2-1; D is perhaps TRBD1 (6 bases). This CDR3 contains 14 residues. With 2 bases removed from V and 7 bases from J, the gap between germline ends came to 12 bases. CDR1 is MNHNS and CDR2 is SASEGT in the germline V gene. DNA of the CDR3: TGTGCCAGCAGTGAATTAGGCCAGGGGAATGAGCAGTTCTTC. Its protein product is CASSELGQGNEQFF.

The chain recombines TRBV29-1 with TRBJ1-1, with D unresolved. Germline CDR1 SQVTM, CDR2 ANQGSEA. The CDR3 loop spans 14 amino acids. V was clipped by 5 bases and J by 1 base, with 14 bases between them. CDR3 residues: CSVRRAESNTEAFF. In nucleotides, the CDR3 is TGCAGCGTTAGACGGGCGGAATCGAACACTGAAGCTTTCTTT.

The chain is built from TRBV6-1 and TRBJ1-5; D is possibly TRBD1 (6 bases). The length of the CDR3 is 16 residues. The germline gives CDR1 MNHNS, CDR2 SASEGT. Trimming removed 2 bases from V and 3 bases from J, with 14 bases in between. The CDR3 DNA follows: TGTGCCAGCAGTGAACTTCGGGGGGCCATCAATCAGCCCCAGCATTTT. Translation gives CASSELRGAINQPQHF.

The gene calls are TRBV6-5 and TRBJ2-7; the D is unclear. Germline loops: CDR1 MNHEY, CDR2 SVGAGI. V lost 9 bases, J lost 3 bases, and 9 bases lay in between. This CDR3 has 11 amino acids. CDR3 residues: CARKSDYEQYF. CDR3 in DNA: TGTGCCAGGAAAAGCGACTACGAGCAGTACTTC.

Of note for this clone: The same CDR3 is also encoded by other DNA sequences in this sample. The chain combines TRBV5-4 with TRBJ1-2; 9 positions agree with TRBD1. The CDR3 consists of 15 residues. CDR1 is SGHNT, CDR2 YYREEE, per germline (reference sequence). V gave up 0 bases and J gave up 3 bases; unmatched junction bases: 3. The CDR3 DNA is TGTGCCAGCAGCTTGGGAGACAGGGGGGACTATGGCTACACCTTC. It translates to CASSLGDRGDYGYTF.

Here the CDR3 DNA reads TGTGCCAGCAGCCAAGCCCAGACCGACTGGGTTGTTTACAATGAGCAGTTCTTC. It codes for CASSQAQTDWVVYNEQFF. V usage is TRBV14 and J usage is TRBJ2-1; no clear D. The CDR3 is made up of 18 amino acids. With 1 base removed from V and 4 bases from J, the gap between germline ends came to 20 bases. CDR1 is SGHDN, CDR2 FVKESK, per germline.

The chain recombines TRBV18 with TRBJ2-1, with unresolved D. Looked up from germline, CDR1 is KGHSH and CDR2 is LQKENI. V was shortened by 3 bases and J by 7 bases, with 10 bases between the two germline ends. This CDR3 contains 13 residues. CDR3 protein: CASSPREKNEQFF. The CDR3 DNA sequence: TGTGCCAGCTCACCCAGAGAAAAGAATGAGCAGTTCTTC.

This clone appeared once. This chain links TRBV13 with TRBJ1-3; TRBD1 might be the D (6 bases). The germline V and J ends were trimmed by 5 bases and 0 bases, with 14 bases remaining between them. Germline CDR1 is PRHDT and CDR2 is FYEKMQ (reference sequence). The CDR3 has 16 amino acids. Here the CDR3 DNA reads TGTGCCAGCAGCCTCAGACAGGTTCCCTCTGGAAACACCATATATTTT. It specifies CASSLRQVPSGNTIYF.

The rearrangement links TRBV5-1 to TRBJ2-3; tentative D call: TRBD2 (5 bases). Trimming cost V 4 bases and J 5 bases, with 11 bases left between them. Germline V lookup: CDR1 SGHRS, CDR2 YFSETQ. This CDR3 is built from 13 residues. The CDR3 loop is CASSREGEDTQYF. For the CDR3, the DNA is TGCGCCAGCAGCCGAGAGGGAGAAGATACGCAGTATTTT.